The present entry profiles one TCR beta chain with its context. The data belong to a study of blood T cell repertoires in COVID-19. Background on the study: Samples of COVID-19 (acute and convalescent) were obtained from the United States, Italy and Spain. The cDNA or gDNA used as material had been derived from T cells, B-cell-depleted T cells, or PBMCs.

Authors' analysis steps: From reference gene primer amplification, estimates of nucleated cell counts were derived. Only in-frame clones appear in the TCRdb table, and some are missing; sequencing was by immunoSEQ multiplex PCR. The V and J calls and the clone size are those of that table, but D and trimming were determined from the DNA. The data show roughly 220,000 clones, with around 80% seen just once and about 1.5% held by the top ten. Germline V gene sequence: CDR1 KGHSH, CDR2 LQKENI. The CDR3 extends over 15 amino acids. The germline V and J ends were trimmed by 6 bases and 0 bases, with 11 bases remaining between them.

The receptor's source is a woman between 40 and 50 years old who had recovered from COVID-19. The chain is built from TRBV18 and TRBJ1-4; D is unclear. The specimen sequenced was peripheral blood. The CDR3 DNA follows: TGTGCCAGCTCCCCGCGTATTGCAACTAATGAAAAACTGTTTTTT. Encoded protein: CASSPRIATNEKLFF.